Each of the 21 T cell receptor beta chains below was sequenced from the same sample in a study of blood T cell repertoires in COVID-19. Here immunoSEQ multiplex PCR was the method, and the copy in TCRdb shows in-frame clones only, minus some. The table has about 48,000 clones, over 80% seen once. The material sequenced was peripheral blood. These receptors were taken from a man aged 65 to 79 with acute or convalescent COVID-19.

This clone was found a few times. V gene TRBV11-2 combines with J gene TRBJ2-1; TRBD1 is a possible D gene (6 bases). The CDR3 runs to 14 residues. Trimming pared 4 bases from V and 6 bases from J, leaving 13 bases between. The V gene's germline CDR1 is SGHAT and CDR2 FQNNGV. The CDR3, as DNA: TGTGCCAGCAGCTCGGCAGGGGCATTCAATGAGCAGTTCTTC. This gives the protein CASSSAGAFNEQFF.

This chain joins TRBV9 and TRBJ1-1; TRBD1 might be the D (6 bases). Deletions cut 0 bases from V and 9 bases from J, with 12 bases between. Germline CDR1 is SGDLS and CDR2 is YYNGEE. The CDR3 has 13 amino acids. As DNA, the CDR3 is TGTGCCAGCAGCGTAGGGGATACAGGGAAAGCTTTCTTT. This sequence encodes CASSVGDTGKAFF.

This rearrangement joins TRBV10-3 to TRBJ1-5; D perhaps matches TRBD1 (5 bases). Trimming pared 0 bases from V and 7 bases from J, leaving 10 bases between. This CDR3 spans 14 amino acids. Looked up from germline, CDR1 is ENHRY and CDR2 is SYGVKD. The CDR3: CAISESAGQQPQHF. The CDR3 DNA sequence: TGTGCCATCAGTGAGTCGGCAGGGCAGCAGCCCCAGCATTTT.

The chain has TRBV20-1 and TRBJ1-6, with D unclear. The CDR3 loop spans 11 amino acids. Germline lookup yields CDR1 DFQATT and CDR2 SNEGSKA (reference sequence). The V and J ends lost 3 bases and 14 bases respectively, with 11 bases between them. The CDR3 DNA reads as TGCAGTGCTAGCCACTCTAGTTCCCTCCACTTT. Its protein is CSASHSSSLHF.

The CDR3 bases are TGTGCCAGCAGGCGGAAGAACACTGAAGCTTTCTTT. It yields the protein CASRRKNTEAFF. The chain has TRBV12-3 or TRBV12-4 and TRBJ1-1; D is ambiguous. There are 12 residues in the CDR3. V gave up 6 bases and J gave up 1 base, with 6 bases separating them.

This clone was detected a few times. The J gene is TRBJ2-2, the V gene TRBV3-1 (or the pseudogene TRBV3-2), with unresolved D. The CDR3 totals 15 residues. CDR1 is LGHDT, CDR2 YNNKEL, per germline (reference sequence). The germline V and J ends were trimmed by 2 bases and 1 base, with 8 bases remaining between them. The CDR3: CASSQTDMNTGELFF. In DNA form, the CDR3 reads TGTGCCAGCAGCCAAACAGACATGAACACCGGGGAGCTGTTTTTT.

The J gene is TRBJ2-1, the V gene TRBV6-2 or TRBV6-3, with TRBD1 identical over 11 bases. This CDR3 comprises 17 residues. Trimming took 2 bases from V and 6 from J; bases not matched to a gene: 9. The germline V gene encodes CDR1 MNHEY and CDR2 SVGEGT. CDR3 coding DNA: TGTGCCAGCAGTTACCTGGCCGGGACAGGGGGACGCAATGAGCAGTTCTTC. It yields the protein CASSYLAGTGGRNEQFF.

J is TRBJ1-2 and V is TRBV9; TRBD1 might be the D (6 bases). Germline V gives CDR1 SGDLS, CDR2 YYNGEE. Deletions cut 0 bases from V and 4 bases from J, with 19 bases between. This CDR3 region has 17 residues. The CDR3 bases are TGTGCCAGCAGCGTAGAGCCCGAAGGGGGAGGGTCCTATGGCTACACCTTC. Protein sequence: CASSVEPEGGGSYGYTF.

The CDR3 DNA reads TGTGCCAGCAGTGAGAGGCCATCACCCCCAAACACAGATACGCAGTATTTT. It is translated as CASSERPSPPNTDTQYF. This chain uses TRBV6-1 with TRBJ2-3; no clear D. Trimming removed 3 bases at V and 2 bases at J, with 18 bases between. CDR1 and CDR2 from the germline V gene are MNHNS and SASEGT. This CDR3 has 17 amino acids.

The rearrangement joins TRBV18 to TRBJ2-1, with 7 bases identical to TRBD1. Per the germline V gene, CDR1 is KGHSH and CDR2 is LQKENI. The CDR3 has 13 amino acids. Trimming removed 3 bases from V and 7 bases from J; junction bases left unmatched: 3. CDR3 residues: CASSPARGNEQFF. The CDR3 DNA is TGTGCCAGCTCACCCGCCAGGGGGAATGAGCAGTTCTTC.

The V and J genes are TRBV28 and TRBJ2-1; 8 nucleotides agree with TRBD2. With V trimmed by 3 bases and J by 10 bases, 11 bases remained unmatched. This CDR3 has 15 amino acids. Germline assignment: CDR1 MDHEN and CDR2 SYDVKM. The CDR3: CASSFRLARGIEQFF. In nucleotides, the CDR3 is TGTGCCAGCAGTTTCCGACTAGCGCGAGGGATCGAGCAGTTCTTC.

The table lists this clone with a count of one. This chain links TRBV6-2 or TRBV6-3 with TRBJ2-1; perhaps TRBD2 as D (6 bases). The CDR3 is made up of 14 amino acids. CDR1 MNHEY and CDR2 SVGEGT come from the germline V gene. The ends were cut back, 2 bases at V and 3 bases at J, with 8 bases in the middle. CDR3 DNA: TGTGCCAGCAGTTACGGGGGGAGCTACAATGAGCAGTTCTTC. It specifies CASSYGGSYNEQFF.

The chain couples TRBV14 to TRBJ2-7; D call uncertain. The V end lost 0 bases, the J end lost 8 bases, and 8 bases lay between the germline ends. The germline V gene encodes CDR1 SGHDN and CDR2 FVKESK. There are 12 residues in the CDR3. CDR3 sequence: CASSQDTEQQYF. CDR3 coding DNA: TGTGCCAGCAGCCAAGATACAGAACAGCAGTACTTC.

The rearrangement joins TRBV6-2 or TRBV6-3 to TRBJ2-3, with 11 bases lining up with TRBD2. Germline V CDR1 and CDR2: MNHEY, SVGEGT. This CDR3 contains 16 residues. Germline trimming cut 2 bases from V and 4 bases from J; bases unmatched to any gene: 5. The chain's CDR3 is CASSYVLAGVADTQYF. CDR3 DNA sequence: TGTGCCAGCAGTTACGTACTAGCGGGAGTGGCAGATACGCAGTATTTT.

The V call is TRBV15, the J call TRBJ2-3; TRBD1 matches 7 bases. Losses at the gene ends were 1 base for V and 0 bases for J; bases not matched to a gene: 1. The CDR3 has 15 residues. Germline loops: CDR1 LNHNV, CDR2 YYDKDF (reference sequence). The CDR3 reads CATSRAGGSTDTQYF. The CDR3 nucleotides read TGTGCCACCAGCAGAGCAGGGGGAAGCACAGATACGCAGTATTTT.

V gene TRBV25-1 combines with J gene TRBJ1-6; D possibly corresponds to TRBD1 (5 bases). This CDR3 has 14 amino acids. The germline V and J ends were trimmed by 2 bases and 8 bases, with 10 bases remaining between them. Per germline, CDR1 MGHDK and CDR2 SYGVNS. The CDR3 loop reads CASSEQGEHSPLHF. DNA of the CDR3: TGTGCCAGCAGTGAACAGGGTGAGCATTCACCCCTCCACTTT.

The chain recombines TRBV6-1 with TRBJ2-1, with 9 bases fitting TRBD2. The V gene's germline CDR1 is MNHNS and CDR2 SASEGT. The CDR3 is 15 residues long. V dropped 1 base and J dropped 5; count of bases not matched to a gene: 3. The CDR3 nucleotides are TGTGCCAGCAGTGAAGTCTCTAGCGGGGACAATGAGCAGTTCTTC. As protein: CASSEVSSGDNEQFF.

The chain combines TRBV11-2 with TRBJ2-1; 7 bases are a match to TRBD2. V shed 5 bases and J 2 bases; nucleotides not matched to a gene: 12. Germline V CDR1 and CDR2: SGHAT, FQNNGV. The CDR3 runs 17 residues. In DNA, the CDR3 is TGTGCCAGCAGCCGAGAGATGCTAGCGGCAACCTACAATGAGCAGTTCTTC. This encodes CASSREMLAATYNEQFF.

V usage is TRBV30 and J usage is TRBJ1-1; 7 bases agree with TRBD1. Germline V gene lookup returns CDR1 GTSNPN and CDR2 SVGIG (reference sequence). The CDR3 has 13 residues. V shed 8 bases, J shed 0 bases, and the junction held 6 bases outside the gene matches. The CDR3, as DNA: TGTGCCGGACGACAGGGAATGAACACTGAAGCTTTCTTT. It specifies CAGRQGMNTEAFF.

Here the CDR3 reads CASSDSQSTDTQYF. The CDR3 DNA follows: TGTGCCAGCAGTGACTCCCAGAGCACAGATACGCAGTATTTT. The chain joins TRBV6-4 to TRBJ2-3; no clear D gene. Germline V gives CDR1 MRHNA, CDR2 SNTAGT. The CDR3 runs to 14 residues. Trimming shortened V by 0 bases and J by 0 bases, and 4 bases separated the two germline ends.

The CDR3 DNA is TGTGCCAGCAGATTGATCGGCACCGGGGAGCTGTTTTTT. Protein: CASRLIGTGELFF. V gene TRBV12-3 or TRBV12-4 combines with J gene TRBJ2-2; D is undetermined. Trimming shortened V by 6 bases and J by 4 bases, and 9 bases separated the two germline ends. The CDR3 contains 13 residues.